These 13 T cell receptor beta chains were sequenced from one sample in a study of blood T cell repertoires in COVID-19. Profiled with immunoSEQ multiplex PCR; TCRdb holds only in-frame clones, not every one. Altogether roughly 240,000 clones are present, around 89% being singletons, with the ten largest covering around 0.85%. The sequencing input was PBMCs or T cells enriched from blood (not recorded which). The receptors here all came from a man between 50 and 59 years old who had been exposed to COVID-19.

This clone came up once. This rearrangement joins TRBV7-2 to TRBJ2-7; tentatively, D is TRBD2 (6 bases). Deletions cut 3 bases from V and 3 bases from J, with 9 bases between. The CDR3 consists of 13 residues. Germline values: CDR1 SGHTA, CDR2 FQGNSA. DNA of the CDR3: TGTGCCAGCAGCTTGGACTATTTCTACGAGCAGTACGTC. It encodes CASSLDYFYEQYV.

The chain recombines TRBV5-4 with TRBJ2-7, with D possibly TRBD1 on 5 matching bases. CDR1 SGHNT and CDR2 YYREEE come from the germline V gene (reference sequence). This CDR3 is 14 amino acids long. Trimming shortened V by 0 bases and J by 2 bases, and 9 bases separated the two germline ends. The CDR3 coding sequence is TGTGCCAGCAGCTTGGCTGGCAGGGCCTACGAGCAGTACTTC. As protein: CASSLAGRAYEQYF.

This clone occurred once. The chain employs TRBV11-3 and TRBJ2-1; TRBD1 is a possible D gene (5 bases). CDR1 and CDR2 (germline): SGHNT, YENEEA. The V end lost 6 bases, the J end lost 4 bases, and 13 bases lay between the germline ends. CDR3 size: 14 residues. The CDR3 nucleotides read TGTGCCAGCAGTCTTGACAGACTTTACAATGAGCAGTTCTTC. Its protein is CASSLDRLYNEQFF. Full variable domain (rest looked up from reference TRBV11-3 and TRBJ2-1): EAGVVQSPRYKIIEKKQPVAFWCNPISGHNTLYWYLQNLGQGPELLIRYENEEAVDDSQLPKDRFSAERLKGVDSTLKIQPAELGDSAVYLCASSLDRLYNEQFFGPGTRLTVL.

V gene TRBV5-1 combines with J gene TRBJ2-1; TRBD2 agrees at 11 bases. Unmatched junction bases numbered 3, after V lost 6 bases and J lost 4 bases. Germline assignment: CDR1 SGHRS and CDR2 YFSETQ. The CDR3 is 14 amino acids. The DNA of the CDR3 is TGCGCCAGCACTTGGACTAGCGGGTACAATGAGCAGTTCTTC. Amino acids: CASTWTSGYNEQFF.

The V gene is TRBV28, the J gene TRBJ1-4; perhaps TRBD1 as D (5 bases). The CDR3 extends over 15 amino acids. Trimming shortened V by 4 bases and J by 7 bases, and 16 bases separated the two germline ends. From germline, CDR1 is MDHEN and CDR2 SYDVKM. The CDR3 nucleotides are TGTGCCAGCAGTTCGCCGGGGCAGGGAGGTGAAAAACTGTTTTTT. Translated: CASSSPGQGGEKLFF.

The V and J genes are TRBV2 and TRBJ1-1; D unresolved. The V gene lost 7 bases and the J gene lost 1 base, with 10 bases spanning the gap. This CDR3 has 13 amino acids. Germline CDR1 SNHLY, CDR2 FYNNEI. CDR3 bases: TGTGCCAGCACAGGCCACGAGAACACTGAAGCTTTCTTT. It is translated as CASTGHENTEAFF.

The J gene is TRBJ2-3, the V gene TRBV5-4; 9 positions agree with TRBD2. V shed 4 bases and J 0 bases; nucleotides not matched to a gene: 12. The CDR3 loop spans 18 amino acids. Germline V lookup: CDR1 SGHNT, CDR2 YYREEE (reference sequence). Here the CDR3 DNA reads TGTGCCAGCAGCCCCCAGATAGCGGGAGTCTCTAGCACAGATACGCAGTATTTT. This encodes CASSPQIAGVSSTDTQYF.

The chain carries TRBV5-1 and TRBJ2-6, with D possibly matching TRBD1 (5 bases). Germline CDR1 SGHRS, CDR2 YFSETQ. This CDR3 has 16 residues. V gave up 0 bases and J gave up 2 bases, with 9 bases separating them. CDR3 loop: CASSLGGIPGANVLTF. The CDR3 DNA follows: TGCGCCAGCAGCTTGGGGGGCATCCCTGGGGCCAACGTCCTGACTTTC.

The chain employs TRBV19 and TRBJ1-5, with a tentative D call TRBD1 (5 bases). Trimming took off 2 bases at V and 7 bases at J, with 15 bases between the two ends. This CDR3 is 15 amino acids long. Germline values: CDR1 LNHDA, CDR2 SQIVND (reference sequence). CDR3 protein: CASSIWGELRQPQHF. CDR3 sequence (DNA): TGTGCCAGTAGTATATGGGGGGAATTGAGGCAGCCCCAGCATTTT.

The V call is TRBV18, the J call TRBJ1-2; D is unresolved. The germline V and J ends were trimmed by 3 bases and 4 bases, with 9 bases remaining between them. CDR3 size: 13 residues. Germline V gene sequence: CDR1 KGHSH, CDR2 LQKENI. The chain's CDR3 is CASSPDTAYGYTF. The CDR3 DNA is TGTGCCAGCTCACCCGACACGGCCTATGGCTACACCTTC.

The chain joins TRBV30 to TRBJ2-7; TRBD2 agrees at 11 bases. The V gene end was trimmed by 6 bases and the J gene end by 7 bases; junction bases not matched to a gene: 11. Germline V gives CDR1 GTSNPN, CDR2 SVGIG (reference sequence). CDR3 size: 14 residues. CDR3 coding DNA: TGTGCCTGTGGTAGCGGGGGGGCACCGGAAGAGCAGTACTTC. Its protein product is CACGSGGAPEEQYF.

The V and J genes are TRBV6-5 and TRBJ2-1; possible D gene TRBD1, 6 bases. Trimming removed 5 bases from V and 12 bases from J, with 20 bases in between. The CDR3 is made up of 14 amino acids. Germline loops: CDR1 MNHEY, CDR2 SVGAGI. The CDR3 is CASSTDRFMARQFF. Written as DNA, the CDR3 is TGTGCCAGCAGTACCGACAGGTTCATGGCCCGGCAGTTCTTC.

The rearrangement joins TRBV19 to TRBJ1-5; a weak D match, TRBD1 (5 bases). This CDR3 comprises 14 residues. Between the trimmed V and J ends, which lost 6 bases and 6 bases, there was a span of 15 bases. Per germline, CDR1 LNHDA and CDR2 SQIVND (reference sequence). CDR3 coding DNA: TGTGCCAGTAGGCCGACAGTGGCGAGTCAGCCCCAGCATTTT. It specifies CASRPTVASQPQHF.